The 10 T cell receptor beta chains below all came from one sample that was sequenced in a study of cytomegalovirus exposure and HLA in healthy donors. Primers included in the PCR were 60 Vbeta and 13 Jbeta primers. Profiling relied on immunoSEQ multiplex PCR, and the TCRdb table lists in-frame clones only, not all of them. The table has 130,000 to 150,000 clones, approximately 68% seen once. Sequencing used PBMCs. These TCRs come from a man between 40 and 49 years old in good health and CMV-seronegative.

This chain joins TRBV27 and TRBJ1-5, with TRBD1 identical over 9 bases. Germline V gene lookup returns CDR1 MNHEY and CDR2 SMNVEV (reference sequence). The CDR3 length is 14 residues. The V gene end was trimmed by 4 bases and the J gene end by 11 bases; junction bases not matched to a gene: 9. In DNA, the CDR3 is TGTGCCAGCAGTTCCGGGACAGGGCCTGTGGCCCAGCATTTT. This translates into CASSSGTGPVAQHF.

CDR3 amino acids: CATSGRQGAGDEQFF. The DNA of the CDR3 is TGTGCCACCAGCGGAAGACAGGGGGCAGGGGATGAGCAGTTCTTC. The chain combines TRBV15 with TRBJ2-1; 10 bases line up with TRBD1. After removal of 5 bases from V and 8 bases from J, the junction contained 9 bases not matched to a gene. The CDR3 extends over 15 amino acids. The germline CDR1 and CDR2 sequences are LNHNV and YYDKDF (reference sequence).

V is TRBV27 and J is TRBJ2-1; 9 positions agree with TRBD2. V trimming: 4 bases; J trimming: 4 bases; junction bases outside the gene matches: 5. The V gene's germline CDR1 is MNHEY and CDR2 SMNVEV (reference sequence). The length of the CDR3 is 15 residues. The CDR3 DNA follows: TGTGCCAGCAGTTATGGACTAGCGAATTACAATGAGCAGTTCTTC. Translation gives CASSYGLANYNEQFF.

This clone was observed once. This chain uses TRBV5-1 with TRBJ2-7; perhaps TRBD1 as D (6 bases). Trimming took 1 base from V and 2 from J, leaving 10 bases between them. The CDR3 covers 14 residues. CDR1 and CDR2 (germline): SGHRS, YFSETQ. The CDR3 reads CASSLSQGTYEQYF. DNA of the CDR3: TGCGCCAGCAGCTTGTCACAGGGTACCTACGAGCAGTACTTC.

The chain links TRBV28 to TRBJ2-7; D is ambiguous. The V gene's germline CDR1 is MDHEN and CDR2 SYDVKM. The CDR3 is made up of 10 amino acids. V lost 8 bases to trimming and J lost 2 bases, with 4 bases between them. The CDR3 protein is CASSTYEQYF. The CDR3 DNA reads TGTGCCAGCTCTACCTACGAGCAGTACTTC. Together with reference TRBV28 and TRBJ2-7, the CDR3 gives the full variable domain: DVKVTQSSRYLVKRTGEKVFLECVQDMDHENMFWYRQDPGLGLRLIYFSYDVKMKEKGDIPEGYSVSREKKERFSLILESASTNQTSMYLCASSTYEQYFGPGTRLTVT.

The chain couples TRBV7-2 to TRBJ2-7; 12 nucleotides match TRBD2. V trimming: 2 bases; J trimming: 6 bases; junction bases outside the gene matches: 8. Germline V CDR1 and CDR2: SGHTA, FQGNSA. The CDR3 runs to 16 residues. The CDR3 DNA is TGTGCCAGCAGCTTACCCCGACTAGCGGGAGCGTCCGAGCAGTACTTC. The encoded protein is CASSLPRLAGASEQYF.

This chain connects TRBV19 to TRBJ2-3, with D possibly matching TRBD1 (7 bases). Germline values: CDR1 LNHDA, CDR2 SQIVND (reference sequence). V lost 11 bases and J 13 bases, leaving 19 bases between the germline ends. The CDR3 is 11 amino acids. The CDR3 coding sequence is TGTGCCGTTAGGGAGGCGGGACAGAAGTATTTT. Amino acid sequence: CAVREAGQKYF.

This sequence joins TRBV5-1 and TRBJ2-3, with 9 positions matching TRBD1. The CDR3 consists of 15 residues. Germline V gene sequence: CDR1 SGHRS, CDR2 YFSETQ. The V segment lost 4 bases and the J segment 4 bases; nucleotides outside the gene matches: 7. The chain's CDR3 is CASSEGQGPSDTQYF. CDR3 sequence (DNA): TGCGCCAGCAGCGAAGGACAGGGGCCCTCAGATACGCAGTATTTT.

The chain carries TRBV5-5 and TRBJ1-4; the match to TRBD1 covers 9 bases. J gave up 9 bases and V 3 bases, and 6 bases lay outside the gene matches. CDR1 and CDR2 (germline): SGHKS, YYEKEE (reference sequence). This CDR3 is 14 amino acids long. The CDR3 sequence: CASSYPGQGQKLFF. The CDR3 DNA sequence: TGTGCCAGCAGCTATCCGGGACAGGGACAAAAACTGTTTTTT.

The chain has TRBV6-1 and TRBJ1-1; D possibly corresponds to TRBD1 (5 bases). This CDR3 contains 14 residues. In germline, CDR1 is MNHNS, CDR2 SASEGT. With 7 bases removed from V and 3 bases from J, the gap between germline ends came to 15 bases. CDR3 in DNA: TGTGCCAGCATCATTCGGGGGGGGGACACTGAAGCTTTCTTT. It encodes CASIIRGGDTEAFF.